This T cell receptor beta chain was documented in a study of blood T cell repertoires in COVID-19. Study at large: Sources were T cells, B-cell-depleted T cells, or PBMCs; the material itself was cDNA or gDNA.

Using immunoSEQ multiplex PCR, the repertoire was profiled, and TCRdb retains in-frame clones only, with some absent. Here the sample spans about half a million clones, 70% to 90% being singletons. V lost 5 bases and J lost 1, with 11 bases in between. The germline CDR1 and CDR2 sequences are SGHVS and FNYEAQ. This CDR3 is 14 amino acids long. The material sequenced was peripheral blood. The sequence was obtained from a human donor in a cohort sampled during active COVID-19. The V and J genes are TRBV7-6 and TRBJ1-1; no reliable D call. The CDR3, as DNA: TGTGCCAGCAGCCCCGATATAGCGAACACTGAAGCTTTCTTT. It encodes CASSPDIANTEAFF.